This is a list of T cell receptor beta chains from one sample in a study of cytomegalovirus exposure and HLA in healthy donors. Sequencing used immunoSEQ multiplex PCR; TCRdb keeps in-frame clones, though not all of them. The table has approximately 140,000 clones, 70% to 80% seen once. The sample taken for sequencing was PBMCs. These TCRs come from an older woman in good health and CMV-seropositive. Each CDR3 is given with its conserved first and last residue. Each record gives: clone size, J gene, V gene, D gene, CDR3 DNA, CDR3 protein. D genes are given only for firm matches. The listing skips clone size in some rows; elsewhere it reads once, few, many or a size class.

size: -; J: TRBJ2-1; V: TRBV7-3; D: TRBD2; DNA: TGTGCCAGCAGCAAAAGGGCGGGGGAGCTTTTATACAATGAGCAGTTCTTC; CDR3: CASSKRAGELLYNEQFF
size: -; J: TRBJ2-7; V: TRBV5-1; D: TRBD1; DNA: TGCGCCAGCAAGGTAGGGCAGGGGGTTATTTCCTACGAGCAGTACTTC; CDR3: CASKVGQGVISYEQYF
size: -; J: TRBJ1-2; V: TRBV27; D: -; DNA: TGTGCCAGCAGTTTCTGGGGAGGGGGCTACACCTTC; CDR3: CASSFWGGGYTF
size: -; J: TRBJ1-3; V: TRBV6-5; D: -; DNA: TGTGCCAGCACTCCGGAGGACTCTGGAAACACCATATATTTT; CDR3: CASTPEDSGNTIYF
size: -; J: TRBJ1-2; V: TRBV5-1; D: TRBD1; DNA: TGCGCCAGCAGACAACCCGGCGGGACAGGGGTAGGCTACACCTTC; CDR3: CASRQPGGTGVGYTF
size: -; J: TRBJ1-3; V: TRBV7-9; D: -; DNA: TGTGCCAGCAGCCAGCAGCTTGGGGAGCACACCATATATTTT; CDR3: CASSQQLGEHTIYF
size: -; J: TRBJ1-1; V: TRBV15; D: TRBD1; DNA: TGTGCCACCTTCGCCCCCGGGACAGGGAAGACTGAAGCTTTCTTT; CDR3: CATFAPGTGKTEAFF
size: once; J: TRBJ2-4; V: TRBV7-2; D: TRBD1; DNA: TGTGCCAGCAGCTTAGTAACAGGGGGCGCCCAAAACATTCAGTACTTC; CDR3: CASSLVTGGAQNIQYF
size: -; J: TRBJ2-7; V: TRBV27; D: -; DNA: TGTGCCAGCAGTTTAAGGGGGGGGCACTACGAGCAGTACTTC; CDR3: CASSLRGGHYEQYF
size: -; J: TRBJ1-2; V: TRBV4-1; D: -; DNA: TGCGCCAGCAGCCAAGATCAGCTACAGGGAGTCTATGGCTACACCTTC; CDR3: CASSQDQLQGVYGYTF
size: -; J: TRBJ2-5; V: TRBV18; D: -; DNA: TGTGCCAGCTCACCACCCGAACAGAAAGAGACCCAGTACTTC; CDR3: CASSPPEQKETQYF
size: -; J: TRBJ1-3; V: TRBV5-4; D: -; DNA: TGTGCCAGCAGCTTGGACTCCCTGGGAGCTGGAAACACCATATATTTT; CDR3: CASSLDSLGAGNTIYF
size: -; J: TRBJ1-1; V: TRBV7-2; D: -; DNA: TGTGCCAGCAGCTTAGGGCCTTACACTGAAGCTTTCTTT; CDR3: CASSLGPYTEAFF
size: once; J: TRBJ1-6; V: TRBV14; D: -; DNA: TGTGCCAGCAGCCATCAAGGGGGTCAGTATAATTCACCCCTCCACTTT; CDR3: CASSHQGGQYNSPLHF
size: -; J: TRBJ2-4; V: TRBV5-4; D: -; DNA: TGTGCCAGCAGCTCCCTCCAGGGGCTCGCCAAAAACATTCAGTACTTC; CDR3: CASSSLQGLAKNIQYF
size: -; J: TRBJ1-1; V: TRBV6-6; D: -; DNA: TGTGCCAGCAGTTACTCCCTCGGTAACACTGAAGCTTTCTTT; CDR3: CASSYSLGNTEAFF
size: -; J: TRBJ2-7; V: TRBV5-5; D: -; DNA: TGTGCCAGCAGCTTTGGGCCAGGGATCTCCTACGAGCAGTACTTC; CDR3: CASSFGPGISYEQYF
size: -; J: TRBJ1-2; V: TRBV11-1; D: TRBD1; DNA: TGTGCCAGCAGCTTGCTCGGACAGGACTATGGCTACACCTTC; CDR3: CASSLLGQDYGYTF
size: -; J: TRBJ2-7; V: TRBV7-8; D: TRBD2; DNA: TGTGCCAGCAGCTTGCTAGCGGGGGGTTACGAGCAGTACTTC; CDR3: CASSLLAGGYEQYF
size: -; J: TRBJ1-6; V: TRBV7-9; D: TRBD1; DNA: TGTGCCAGCAGCTTAGGGGACAGAAATTCACCCCTCCACTTT; CDR3: CASSLGDRNSPLHF
size: -; J: TRBJ1-2; V: TRBV4-1; D: -; DNA: TGCACCAGCAGCCACGTCGGGGGAGGGTCTGGCTACACCTTC; CDR3: CTSSHVGGGSGYTF
size: -; J: TRBJ2-2; V: TRBV5-1; D: -; DNA: TGCGCCAGCAGCTTGCGAAACATTGAGAACACCGGGGAGCTGTTTTTT; CDR3: CASSLRNIENTGELFF
size: once; J: TRBJ2-3; V: TRBV6-1; D: -; DNA: TGTGCCAGCAGCCACAGGGTCAGCACAGATACGCAGTATTTT; CDR3: CASSHRVSTDTQYF
size: -; J: TRBJ1-1; V: TRBV18; D: -; DNA: TGTGCCAGCTCACCACCCCAGGGTAGGGCTGAAGCTTTCTTT; CDR3: CASSPPQGRAEAFF
size: -; J: TRBJ2-2; V: TRBV5-1; D: TRBD1; DNA: TGCGCCAGCAGCTCGGGACAGGTGGGCACCGGGGAGCTGTTTTTT; CDR3: CASSSGQVGTGELFF
size: -; J: TRBJ2-7; V: TRBV7-8; D: -; DNA: TGTGCCAGCAGTTTTTGGGGGGTCGGGACAGTCTACGAGCAGTACTTC; CDR3: CASSFWGVGTVYEQYF
size: once; J: TRBJ2-5; V: TRBV6-5; D: TRBD2; DNA: TGTGCCAGCAGGACTAGCGGGTTTTCCCAAGAGACCCAGTACTTC; CDR3: CASRTSGFSQETQYF
size: -; J: TRBJ2-7; V: TRBV19; D: -; DNA: TGTGCCAGTACCCCGTCGGGGGTTCCGAGCTCCTACGAGCAGTACTTC; CDR3: CASTPSGVPSSYEQYF
size: -; J: TRBJ2-3; V: TRBV5-5; D: -; DNA: TGTGCCAGCAGCCAATCCAGCTCGGGGGATACGCAGTATTTT; CDR3: CASSQSSSGDTQYF
size: -; J: TRBJ2-5; V: TRBV19; D: -; DNA: TGTGCCAGTAGTATAGGGAGATGGCGGGACCAAGAGACCCAGTACTTC; CDR3: CASSIGRWRDQETQYF
size: -; J: TRBJ1-3; V: TRBV6-1; D: TRBD1; DNA: TGTGCCAGCAGTGAGAACCTATGGACAGGGGTTGGAAACACCATATATTTT; CDR3: CASSENLWTGVGNTIYF
size: few; J: TRBJ1-2; V: TRBV7-9; D: -; DNA: TGTTCCAGCAGCTTAGGTCAGGGAGGCTACACCTTC; CDR3: CSSSLGQGGYTF
size: -; J: TRBJ1-2; V: TRBV27; D: -; DNA: TGTGCCAGCAGTTTAACCGGGACTAACTATGGCTACACCTTC; CDR3: CASSLTGTNYGYTF
size: -; J: TRBJ2-7; V: TRBV6-5; D: -; DNA: TGTGCCAGCAGTTACAGCGCTGCACCCTACGAGCAGTACTTC; CDR3: CASSYSAAPYEQYF
size: few; J: TRBJ2-7; V: TRBV19; D: TRBD1; DNA: TGTGCCAGTAGTAATTATGGGACAGGGTACGAGCAGTACTTC; CDR3: CASSNYGTGYEQYF
size: -; J: TRBJ1-1; V: TRBV6-5; D: -; DNA: TGTGCCAGCCACTTCGCGGGGGGAGCTTTCTTT; CDR3: CASHFAGGAFF
size: -; J: TRBJ2-1; V: TRBV27; D: -; DNA: TGTGCCAGCAGTCTTAGAGGAGGGAGCTCCTACAATGAGCAGTTCTTC; CDR3: CASSLRGGSSYNEQFF
size: few; J: TRBJ2-1; V: TRBV10-2; D: TRBD2; DNA: TGCGCCAGCAGTGTAGTTGCGGGGGTGCTCGATGAGCAGTTCTTC; CDR3: CASSVVAGVLDEQFF
size: -; J: TRBJ1-5; V: TRBV9; D: -; DNA: TGTGCCAGTTCTGGGGCGGGCAATCAGCCCCAGCATTTT; CDR3: CASSGAGNQPQHF
size: few; J: TRBJ2-2; V: TRBV19; D: TRBD2; DNA: TGTGCCAGTAGTTTAGCGGGGGGGCAGACCGGGGAGCTGTTTTTT; CDR3: CASSLAGGQTGELFF